The 16 T cell receptor beta chains below come from one sample, sequenced in a study of CD4 and CD8 cells across lung adenocarcinoma regions. Using its own MiXCR run on the PCR reads, TCRdb lists one record per CDR3 protein. The sample yields about 12,000 distinct CDR3 sequences, less than 55% seen once. Specimen: CD8+ T cells from the margin of a lung tumor. These receptors all stem from a male donor with lung adenocarcinoma. The CD4 and CD8 labels of this study may be unreliable.

This clonotype counts as medium-sized (0.01 to 0.1%). This chain uses TRBV27 with TRBJ2-1; 12 nucleotides line up with TRBD1. The J call may be mistaken, given a closer DNA end match to TRBJ2-7. Germline CDR1 is MNHEY and CDR2 is SMNVEV (reference sequence). CDR3 length: 15 residues. In nucleotides, the CDR3 is TGTGCCAGCAGTTGGGACAGGGGGCCTTACAATGAGCAGTACTTC. Its protein product is CASSWDRGPYNEQYF.

Many counts were recorded for this clonotype. The V gene is TRBV20-1, the J gene TRBJ2-1; 10 bases agree with TRBD1. V was pared by 5 bases and J by 7 bases, with 5 bases of the junction left unmatched. The CDR3 is made up of 13 amino acids. Germline assignment: CDR1 DFQATT and CDR2 SNEGSKA (reference sequence). This CDR3 reads CSARQGARNEQFF. The CDR3 nucleotides are TGCAGTGCTCGACAGGGGGCTCGGAATGAGCAGTTCTTC.

This clonotype came up many times. V usage is TRBV6-2 or TRBV6-3 and J usage is TRBJ1-5; TRBD1 aligns across 7 bases. The germline CDR1 and CDR2 sequences are MNHEY and SVGEGT. The V segment lost 2 bases and the J segment 2 bases; nucleotides outside the gene matches: 3. The CDR3 consists of 15 residues. CDR3 nucleotide sequence: TGTGCCAGCAGTTACCCTACAGGGGGCAATCAGCCCCAGCATTTT. It specifies CASSYPTGGNQPQHF.

A remark on this clonotype: The junction and the germline gene differ at one end; a read error may be behind it. The chain uses TRBV6-1 and TRBJ2-4; D tentatively reads TRBD1 or TRBD2 (5 bases each). CDR3 length equals 17 residues. The germline V gene has CDR1 MNHNS and CDR2 SASEGT. In nucleotides, the CDR3 is TGTGCCTGCAGTGAAGCGCTCCTGGGACGAGCCGAAGTTTCCCCGTACTTC. The encoded protein is CACSEALLGRAEVSPYF.

By share, this clonotype counts as large. This chain connects TRBV27 to TRBJ2-1; possibly TRBD1 or TRBD2 for D (5 bases each). Germline V gives CDR1 MNHEY, CDR2 SMNVEV (reference sequence). Between the trimmed V and J ends, which lost 0 bases and 6 bases, there was a span of 15 bases. The CDR3 consists of 16 residues. The CDR3 loop reads CASSLSDIGRGNEQFF. CDR3 bases: TGTGCCAGCAGTTTATCGGACATAGGACGGGGCAATGAGCAGTTCTTC.

The V and J genes are TRBV12-3 or TRBV12-4 and TRBJ2-5; D is unresolved. The J call may be incorrect, as the DNA end agrees better with TRBJ2-7. The CDR3 has 13 residues. The CDR3 DNA is TGTGCCAGCAGTTTAAAGAGGACCTACGAGCAGTACTTC. It translates to CASSLKRTYEQYF.

The genes are TRBV10-2 and TRBJ2-3; unclear D gene. Germline CDR1 is WSHSY and CDR2 is SAAADI. This CDR3 has 11 amino acids. For the CDR3, the DNA is TGCGCGGGCAGTGACCGAGAGACCCAGTATTTT. Protein sequence: CAGSDRETQYF.

The rearrangement links TRBV10-3 to TRBJ1-5; D not resolved. The CDR3 is 15 residues long. Looked up from germline, CDR1 is ENHRY and CDR2 is SYGVKD. Trimming removed 0 bases from V and 0 bases from J, with 6 bases in between. The CDR3 DNA reads as TGTGCCATCAGTGAGTCGACGGATAGCAATCAGCCCCAGCATTTT. Translating it yields CAISESTDSNQPQHF.

This clonotype was observed a few times. Here the CDR3 omits its conserved ending phenylalanine or tryptophan, so a read error is the likely source. The limits of the CDR3 on the DNA are not certain, so only TCRdb's listed CDR3 is given. The chain has TRBV6-1 and TRBJ2-6; the DNA was not compared with TRBD2, the D call given in the table. Germline V gene data show CDR1 as MNHNS and CDR2 as SASEGT. The CDR3 is made up of 19 amino acids, end residues included. The CDR3 protein is CASRQGLAGARYNEQFFGP.

Of note for this clonotype: A much bigger clone sits one base away, suggesting this may be a read error. This chain links TRBV27 with TRBJ2-1; 10 bases are a match to TRBD1. V shed 5 bases, J shed 10 bases, and the junction held 11 bases outside the gene matches. Germline V CDR1 and CDR2: MNHEY, SMNVEV (reference sequence). The CDR3 has 15 residues. The CDR3, as DNA: TGTGCCAGCAGTCTTCTCCGGGACAGGGGCTACGAGCAGTTCTTC. Translation gives CASSLLRDRGYEQFF.

This clonotype has a count of ten or more. The chain carries TRBV12-3 or TRBV12-4 and TRBJ2-2; D is uncertain. V was clipped by 1 base and J by 5 bases, with 2 bases between them. The CDR3 is 12 amino acids. CDR3 sequence (DNA): TGTGCCAGCAGTTTAGGGACCGGGGAGCTGTTTTTT. Residues: CASSLGTGELFF.

This clonotype was observed at least ten times. This chain links TRBV7-2 with TRBJ2-5; D is uncertain. The V gene lost 1 base and the J gene lost 11 bases, with 14 bases spanning the gap. The germline gives CDR1 SGHTA, CDR2 FQGNSA. The CDR3 has 13 amino acids. As DNA, the CDR3 is TGTGCCAGCAGCTTAGTCTACTACAATGAGCAGTACTTC. Protein sequence: CASSLVYYNEQYF. Full variable domain (outside the CDR3, taken from reference TRBV7-2 and TRBJ2-5): GAGVSQSPSNKVTEKGKDVELRCDPISGHTALYWYRQSLGQGLEFLIYFQGNSAPDKSGLPSDRFSAERTGGSVSTLTIQRTQQEDSAVYLCASSLVYYNEQYFGPGTRLLVL.

The chain couples TRBV27 to TRBJ2-3; 7 bases agree with TRBD2. Per the germline V gene, CDR1 is MNHEY and CDR2 is SMNVEV (reference sequence). V trimming: 2 bases; J trimming: 2 bases; junction bases outside the gene matches: 4. The length of the CDR3 is 15 residues. CDR3 bases: TGTGCCAGCAGTTTAGACGGGAGGCCCACAGATACGCAGTATTTT. This encodes CASSLDGRPTDTQYF.

V gene TRBV20-1 combines with J gene TRBJ2-5, with 14 positions matching TRBD2. Per germline, CDR1 DFQATT and CDR2 SNEGSKA (reference sequence). Trimming took 2 bases from V and 5 from J; bases not matched to a gene: 10. The CDR3 has 17 amino acids. CDR3 in amino acids: CSARPTGLAGAAETQYF. CDR3 nucleotide sequence: TGCAGTGCTAGACCCACGGGACTAGCGGGAGCGGCGGAGACCCAGTACTTC.

This clonotype is medium-sized by share. The V gene is TRBV6-5, the J gene TRBJ1-6; perhaps TRBD1 as D (5 bases). The germline CDR1 and CDR2 sequences are MNHEY and SVGAGI. V shed 4 bases and J shed 8 bases, with 21 bases lying between them. The length of the CDR3 is 17 residues. CDR3 in DNA: TGTGCCAGCAGTTTCCCCGGGGACGATTTCGCGGATTCACCCCTCCACTTT. Translation: CASSFPGDDFADSPLHF.

This clonotype was seen only a few times. A read error may be the cause here, since a much bigger clone is one base away. V is TRBV6-1 and J is TRBJ2-4; 7 nucleotides match TRBD2. V dropped 6 bases and J dropped 13; count of bases not matched to a gene: 21. In germline, CDR1 is MNHNS, CDR2 SASEGT. The CDR3 totals 16 residues. CDR3 residues: CASSPMSGAIYNGQYF. In DNA, the CDR3 is TGTGCCAGCAGCCCCATGAGCGGGGCCATCTACAATGGCCAGTACTTC.